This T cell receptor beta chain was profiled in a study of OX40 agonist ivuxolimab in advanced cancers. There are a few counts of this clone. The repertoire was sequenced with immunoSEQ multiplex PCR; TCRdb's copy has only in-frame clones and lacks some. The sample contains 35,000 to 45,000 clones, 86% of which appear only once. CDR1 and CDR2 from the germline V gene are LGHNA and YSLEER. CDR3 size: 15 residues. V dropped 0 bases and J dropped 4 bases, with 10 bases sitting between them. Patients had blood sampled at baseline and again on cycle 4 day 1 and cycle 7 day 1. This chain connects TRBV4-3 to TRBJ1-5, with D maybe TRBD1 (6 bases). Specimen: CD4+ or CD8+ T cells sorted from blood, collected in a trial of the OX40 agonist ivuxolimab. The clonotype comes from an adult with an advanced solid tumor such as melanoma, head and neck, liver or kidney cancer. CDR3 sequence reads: CASSQDRTANQPQHF. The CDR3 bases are TGCGCCAGCAGCCAAGATAGGACAGCTAATCAGCCCCAGCATTTT.